This is a list of T cell receptor beta chains from one sample in a study of blood T cell repertoires in COVID-19. Produced via immunoSEQ multiplex PCR; TCRdb's table is partial and in-frame only. This sample carries roughly 260,000 clones, roughly 87% of them seen once, and the ten largest clones take approximately 2.8%. The sequenced sample was PBMCs or T cells enriched from blood (not recorded which). Receptors were obtained from a woman in her thirties with acute COVID-19. The CDR3 runs from the conserved cysteine through the conserved F or W. Each record gives: V gene, J gene, clone size, D gene, CDR3 DNA, CDR3 protein. D genes are given only for firm matches. Only some rows state a clone size, as once, few, many or a class for expanded clones.

TRBV18	TRBJ2-3	-	TRBD2	TGTGCCAGCTCACCAGAAGCGGGAAATACGCAGTATTTT	CASSPEAGNTQYF
TRBV10-1	TRBJ2-1	-	TRBD2	TGCGCCAGCAGTGAGAGGCGGGGGGGGCTCTACAATGAGCAGTTCTTC	CASSERRGGLYNEQFF
TRBV14	TRBJ1-2	-	-	TGTGCCAGCAGCCAAGATGCCCTTTACTTTGGCTACACCTTC	CASSQDALYFGYTF
TRBV4-3	TRBJ2-7	once	TRBD1	TGCGCCAGCAGCCCCGGGACAGGGGGTTCCGAGCAGTACTTC	CASSPGTGGSEQYF
TRBV14	TRBJ2-3	-	TRBD2	TGTGCCAGCAGCCCCCCGCTAGCGGGGGGACTCACAGATACGCAGTATTTT	CASSPPLAGGLTDTQYF
TRBV18	TRBJ2-3	-	-	TGTGCCAGCTCACCGAGAGCGGATTCGCAGTATTTT	CASSPRADSQYF
TRBV11-3	TRBJ2-7	-	TRBD2	TGTGCCAGCAGCTTATCGACTAGCGGGTCCGAGCAGTACTTC	CASSLSTSGSEQYF
TRBV11-1	TRBJ1-1	once	-	TGTGCCAGCAGCTTAGTTGAAGGGACACTGGGTGAAGCTTTCTTT	CASSLVEGTLGEAFF
TRBV7-2	TRBJ1-1	-	-	TGTGCCAGCACGATTGACAGCTACACTGAAGCTTTCTTT	CASTIDSYTEAFF
TRBV11-2	TRBJ2-1	-	TRBD2	TGTGCCAGCAGCCTGACTAGCGGGGGCTACAATGAGCAGTTCTTC	CASSLTSGGYNEQFF
TRBV25-1	TRBJ1-2	-	-	TGTGCCACCCCCCCTCGGGGTGACTATGGCTACACCTTC	CATPPRGDYGYTF
TRBV5-1	TRBJ1-1	-	-	TGCGCCAGCAGCCAAGAGCAGGGGTTGAACACTGAAGCTTTCTTT	CASSQEQGLNTEAFF
TRBV5-6	TRBJ2-7	-	TRBD1	TGTGCCAGCAGCTTGCTGGGACAGGGGTTCTCCGAGCAGTACTTC	CASSLLGQGFSEQYF
TRBV24-1	TRBJ1-1	once	-	TGTGCCACCAGTGATAGCTGGAACACTGAAGCTTTCTTT	CATSDSWNTEAFF
TRBV6-5	TRBJ1-5	once	-	TGTGCCAGCAGAACCACAGGGATCGGCAATCAGCCCCAGCATTTT	CASRTTGIGNQPQHF
TRBV2	TRBJ2-1	-	-	TGTGCCAGCAACTTCTTCTTACAGGTTAGCTCCTACAATGAGCAGTTCTTC	CASNFFLQVSSYNEQFF
TRBV6-1	TRBJ2-7	-	-	TGTGCCAGCAGTGAAAGCGGGACAGGAGGGTACGAGCAGTACTTC	CASSESGTGGYEQYF
TRBV13	TRBJ1-1	-	-	TGTGCCAGCAGCTTGAGTATGGGGGGAACTGAAGCTTTCTTT	CASSLSMGGTEAFF
TRBV19	TRBJ2-2	-	-	TGTGCCAGTACCCGGGACACCGGGGAGCTGTTTTTT	CASTRDTGELFF
TRBV18	TRBJ1-2	-	-	TGTGCCAGCTCACCACCGTTCCAGGGGTCGGGAGGCTACACCTTC	CASSPPFQGSGGYTF
TRBV10-2	TRBJ1-6	-	TRBD1	TGCGCCAGCAGCGACCCTGGGACAGGGGGGAATTCACCCCTCCACTTT	CASSDPGTGGNSPLHF
TRBV5-1	TRBJ2-3	-	TRBD1	TGCGCCAGCAGCCGGGACAGGTCGGTGGATACGCAGTATTTT	CASSRDRSVDTQYF
TRBV4-1	TRBJ1-5	-	-	TGCGCCAGCAGCCAAGATCCCCCGGACAGTAGCAATCAGCCCCAGCATTTT	CASSQDPPDSSNQPQHF
TRBV3-1/TRBV3-2	TRBJ1-2	-	-	TGTGCCAGCAGCCAAGCCGAAACCACGGGGAGCGGCTACACCTTC	CASSQAETTGSGYTF
TRBV5-1	TRBJ2-5	-	TRBD2	TGCGCCAGCAGCAATGGACTAGCGGGGCAAGAGACCCAGTACTTC	CASSNGLAGQETQYF
TRBV7-6	TRBJ1-1	-	TRBD1	TGTGCCAGCAGCCCGACAGGGCTTGAAGCTTTCTTT	CASSPTGLEAFF
TRBV5-7	TRBJ1-6	-	-	TGTGCCAGCAGGGGTTCAGGGTGTGATTCACCCCTCCACTTT	CASRGSGCDSPLHF
TRBV5-3	TRBJ1-2	-	-	TGTGCCAGAAGCACGCCCCACCCCGGGGTAAACTATGGCTACACCTTC	CARSTPHPGVNYGYTF
TRBV12-3/TRBV12-4	TRBJ2-3	-	-	TGTGCCAGCAGTTTTTCGGGTGAAGATACGCAGTATTTT	CASSFSGEDTQYF
TRBV5-1	TRBJ2-3	-	TRBD2	TGCGCCAGCAGCTTGGTTGAAGCGGGGGGGCAAGGTACGCAGTATTTT	CASSLVEAGGQGTQYF
TRBV21-1	TRBJ1-1	-	-	TGTGCCAGCAGCAAAGGGGGCAGTGGGACTGAAGCTTTCTTT	CASSKGGSGTEAFF